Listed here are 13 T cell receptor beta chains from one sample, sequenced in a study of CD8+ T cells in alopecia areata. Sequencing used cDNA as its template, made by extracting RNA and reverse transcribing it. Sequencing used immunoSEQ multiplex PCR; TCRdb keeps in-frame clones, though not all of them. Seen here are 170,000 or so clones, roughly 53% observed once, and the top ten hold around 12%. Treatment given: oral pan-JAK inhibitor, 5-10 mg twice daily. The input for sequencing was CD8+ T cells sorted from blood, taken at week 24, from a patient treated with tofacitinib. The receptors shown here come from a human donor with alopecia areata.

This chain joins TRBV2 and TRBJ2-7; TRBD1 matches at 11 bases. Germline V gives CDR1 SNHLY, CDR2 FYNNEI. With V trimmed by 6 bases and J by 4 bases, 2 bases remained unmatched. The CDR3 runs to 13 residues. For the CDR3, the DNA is TGTGCCAGCAGCCGGGACAGGGGGTACGAGCAGTACTTC. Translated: CASSRDRGYEQYF.

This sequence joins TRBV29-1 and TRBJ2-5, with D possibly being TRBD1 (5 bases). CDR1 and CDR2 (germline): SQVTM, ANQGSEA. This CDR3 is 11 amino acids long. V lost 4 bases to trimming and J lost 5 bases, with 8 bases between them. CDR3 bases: TGCAGCGTTGGACAGAGGGAGACCCAGTACTTC. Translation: CSVGQRETQYF.

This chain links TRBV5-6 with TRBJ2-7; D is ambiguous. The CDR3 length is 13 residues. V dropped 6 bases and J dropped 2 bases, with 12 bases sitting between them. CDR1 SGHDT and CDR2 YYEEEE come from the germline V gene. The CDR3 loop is CASTSGSAYEQYF. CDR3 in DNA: TGTGCCAGCACCTCAGGTTCCGCCTACGAGCAGTACTTC.

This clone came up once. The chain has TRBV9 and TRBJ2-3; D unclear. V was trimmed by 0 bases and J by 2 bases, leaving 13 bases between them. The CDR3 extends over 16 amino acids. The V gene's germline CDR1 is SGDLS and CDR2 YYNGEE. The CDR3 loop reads CASSVVGVAPTDTQYF. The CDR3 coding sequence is TGTGCCAGCAGCGTAGTCGGAGTAGCTCCCACAGATACGCAGTATTTT.

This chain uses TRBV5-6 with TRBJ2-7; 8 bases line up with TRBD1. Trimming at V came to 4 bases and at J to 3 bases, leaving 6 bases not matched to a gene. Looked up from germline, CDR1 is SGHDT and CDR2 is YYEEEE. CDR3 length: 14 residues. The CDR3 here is CASSQGQVDYEQYF. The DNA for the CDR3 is TGTGCCAGCAGCCAGGGACAGGTTGACTACGAGCAGTACTTC.

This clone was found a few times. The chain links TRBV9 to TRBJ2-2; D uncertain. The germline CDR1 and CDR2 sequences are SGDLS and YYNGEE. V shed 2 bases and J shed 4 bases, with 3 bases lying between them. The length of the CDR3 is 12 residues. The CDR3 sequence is CASSVGTGELFF. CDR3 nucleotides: TGTGCCAGCAGCGTTGGCACCGGGGAGCTGTTTTTT.

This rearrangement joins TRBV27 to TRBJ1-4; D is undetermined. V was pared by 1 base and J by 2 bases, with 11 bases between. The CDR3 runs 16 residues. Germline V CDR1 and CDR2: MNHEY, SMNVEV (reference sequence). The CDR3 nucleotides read TGTGCCAGCAGTTTATACGGGGTAGCGACTAATGAAAAACTGTTTTTT. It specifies CASSLYGVATNEKLFF.

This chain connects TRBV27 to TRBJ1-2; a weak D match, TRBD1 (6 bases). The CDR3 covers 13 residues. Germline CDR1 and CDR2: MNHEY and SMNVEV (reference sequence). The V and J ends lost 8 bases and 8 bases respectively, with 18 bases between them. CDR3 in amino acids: CASGQRVVGGYTF. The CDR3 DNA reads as TGTGCCAGCGGACAGAGGGTAGTAGGCGGCTACACCTTC.

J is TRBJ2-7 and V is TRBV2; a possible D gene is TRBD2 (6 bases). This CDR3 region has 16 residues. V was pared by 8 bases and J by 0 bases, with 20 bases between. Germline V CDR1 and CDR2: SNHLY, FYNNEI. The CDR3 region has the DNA TGTGCCAGCCCCAGTCAAGGGACTCCCGACTCCTACGAGCAGTACTTC. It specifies CASPSQGTPDSYEQYF.

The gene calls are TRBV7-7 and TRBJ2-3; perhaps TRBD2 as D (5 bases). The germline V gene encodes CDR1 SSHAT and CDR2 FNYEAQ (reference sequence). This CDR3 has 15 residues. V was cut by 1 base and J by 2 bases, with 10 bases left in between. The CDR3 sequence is CASSLVLADTDTQYF. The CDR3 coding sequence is TGTGCCAGCAGCTTAGTCCTAGCAGACACAGATACGCAGTATTTT.

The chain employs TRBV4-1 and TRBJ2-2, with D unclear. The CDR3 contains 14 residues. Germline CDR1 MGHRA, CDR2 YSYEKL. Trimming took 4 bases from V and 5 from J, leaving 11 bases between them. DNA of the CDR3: TGCGCCAGCAGCCTTTCAGATTCGACCGGGGAGCTGTTTTTT. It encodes CASSLSDSTGELFF.

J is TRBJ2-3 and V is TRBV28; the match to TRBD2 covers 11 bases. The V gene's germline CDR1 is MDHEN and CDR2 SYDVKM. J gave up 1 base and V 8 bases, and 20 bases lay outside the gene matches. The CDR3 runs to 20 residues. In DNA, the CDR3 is TGTGCCAGCTGTCTCCCCAGCCGAATAGCGGGGGGGCCGGGCACAGATACGCAGTATTTT. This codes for CASCLPSRIAGGPGTDTQYF.

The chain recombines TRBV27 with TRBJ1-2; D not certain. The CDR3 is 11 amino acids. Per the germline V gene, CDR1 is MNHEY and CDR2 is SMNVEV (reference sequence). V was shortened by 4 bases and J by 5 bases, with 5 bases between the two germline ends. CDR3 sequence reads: CASSSGYGYTF. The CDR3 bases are TGTGCCAGCAGTTCTGGGTATGGCTACACCTTC.